This paragraph covers one TCR beta chain sequence. The antigen remains unidentified. The entry originates in a study of blood T cells in healthy people across ages. Study-wide results and caveats: Across samples, TCR beta diversity tracked strongly with naive T cell percentage.

V dropped 5 bases and J dropped 1 base, with 7 bases sitting between them. Per germline, CDR1 ENHRY and CDR2 SYGVKD. The CDR3 runs to 13 residues. For the second PCR, which ran for roughly 6 to 12 cycles, a sample-barcoded 5' primer and a J-beta primer mix were used. Each CDR3 protein is one row after TCRdb ran MiXCR on the 5' RACE reads. The table shows 650,000 to 700,000 distinct CDR3 sequences, with roughly half occurring only once. PBMCs, at least 6.5 million per sample, were isolated. Sequences were obtained from blood. This TCR derives from a woman older than 75 in good health. The chain couples TRBV10-3 to TRBJ2-3; D gene unclear. CDR3 bases: TGTGCCATCAGTTTACCAGGCACAGATACGCAGTATTTT. As protein: CAISLPGTDTQYF.